The rows below give T cell receptor beta chains drawn from one sample of a study of PD-1 blockade in classical Hodgkin lymphoma. Libraries were prepared by immunoSEQ multiplex PCR; TCRdb keeps only in-frame clonotypes and omits some of them. Of 9,100 or so clones listed, approximately 88% are singletons. The source was peripheral blood mononuclear cells (PBMCs), collected before the fourth cycle of nivolumab. Receptor source: a human donor with classical Hodgkin lymphoma. The CDR3 runs from the conserved cysteine through the conserved F or W. A D gene is named only where the DNA matches it firmly. A clone size is listed for some rows: how often the clone was seen (once, few, many), or a class if it is expanded.

V: TRBV5-6; size: NA; J: TRBJ1-2; D: NA; CDR3: CASSPDTGGYTF; DNA: TGTGCCAGCAGCCCCGACACGGGCGGCTACACCTTC
V: TRBV7-9; size: NA; J: TRBJ1-2; D: NA; CDR3: CASSYEGGVDGYTF; DNA: TGTGCCAGCAGCTACGAGGGAGGTGTCGATGGCTACACCTTC
V: TRBV2; size: NA; J: TRBJ1-4; D: NA; CDR3: CASSYSEGNEKLFF; DNA: TGTGCCAGCAGCTACAGCGAGGGAAATGAAAAACTGTTTTTT
V: TRBV10-3; size: NA; J: TRBJ2-3; D: TRBD2; CDR3: CAITGLAGAGTDTQYF; DNA: TGTGCCATCACCGGACTAGCGGGAGCCGGCACAGATACGCAGTATTTT
V: TRBV5-1; size: NA; J: TRBJ2-2; D: TRBD2; CDR3: CASSPLGLAGIGTGELFF; DNA: TGCGCCAGCAGCCCCCTGGGACTAGCGGGAATTGGGACCGGGGAGCTGTTTTTT
V: TRBV7-9; size: NA; J: TRBJ1-2; D: TRBD1; CDR3: CASSSPGQGAEDGYTF; DNA: TGTGCCAGCAGCTCCCCGGGACAGGGGGCCGAAGATGGCTACACCTTC
V: TRBV4-1; size: NA; J: TRBJ2-3; D: NA; CDR3: CASSPLGLSTDTQYF; DNA: TGCGCCAGCAGCCCACTAGGCCTAAGCACAGATACGCAGTATTTT
V: TRBV19; size: NA; J: TRBJ1-1; D: TRBD1; CDR3: CASSPDRADGTEAFF; DNA: TGTGCCAGTAGTCCGGACAGGGCTGATGGCACTGAAGCTTTCTTT
V: TRBV7-9; size: once; J: TRBJ1-1; D: NA; CDR3: CASSFTGTGMNTEAFF; DNA: TGTGCCAGCAGCTTCACCGGGACTGGGATGAACACTGAAGCTTTCTTT
V: TRBV6-6; size: NA; J: TRBJ2-5; D: NA; CDR3: CASSYSSGKETQYF; DNA: TGTGCCAGCAGTTACTCTTCGGGGAAAGAGACCCAGTACTTC
V: TRBV15; size: NA; J: TRBJ2-7; D: NA; CDR3: CATSGPDSGSRLYF; DNA: TGTGCCACCAGCGGGCCCGACTCGGGGTCCAGACTGTACTTC
V: TRBV27; size: few; J: TRBJ1-2; D: NA; CDR3: CASKTPGRDGYTF; DNA: TGTGCCAGCAAAACCCCGGGGCGGGATGGCTACACCTTC
V: TRBV5-1; size: NA; J: TRBJ2-5; D: NA; CDR3: CASAYSGQETQYF; DNA: TGCGCCAGCGCTTATAGCGGCCAAGAGACCCAGTACTTC